This note documents a single T cell receptor beta chain sequence. Its antigen is still unknown. A read error is possible here, since a much larger clone lies one base away. Germline V gene data show CDR1 as SGHTA and CDR2 as FQGNSA. The CDR3 runs to 14 residues. Trimming took 4 bases from V and 3 from J; bases not matched to a gene: 1. These data originate in a study of shared clonotypes between healthy human individuals. Study as a whole: Per donor, three plates held CD4 naive cells, three held CD4 memory, two held CD8 naive and one held CD8 memory.

Study outcomes and limitations: Lower generation probabilities were found for non-shared clonotypes than for those shared by all four donors. Some naive CD4 clonotypes, 4.5% to 5.5%, turned up in common across several donors.

Profiling relied on immunoSEQ multiplex PCR, and the TCRdb table lists in-frame clones only, not all of them. The data contain 2 million or so clones, 95% of them seen just once; the ten biggest clones take up 0.13%. The source material was naive CD4+ T cells sorted from blood. Subset denoted: CD45RA+ positively selected. This TCR came from a man aged 18 to 30 in good health. The rearrangement links TRBV7-2 to TRBJ2-3; 10 positions agree with TRBD1. CDR3 bases: TGTGCCAGCAGCTCGGACAGGGGGACAGATACGCAGTATTTT. This gives the protein CASSSDRGTDTQYF.